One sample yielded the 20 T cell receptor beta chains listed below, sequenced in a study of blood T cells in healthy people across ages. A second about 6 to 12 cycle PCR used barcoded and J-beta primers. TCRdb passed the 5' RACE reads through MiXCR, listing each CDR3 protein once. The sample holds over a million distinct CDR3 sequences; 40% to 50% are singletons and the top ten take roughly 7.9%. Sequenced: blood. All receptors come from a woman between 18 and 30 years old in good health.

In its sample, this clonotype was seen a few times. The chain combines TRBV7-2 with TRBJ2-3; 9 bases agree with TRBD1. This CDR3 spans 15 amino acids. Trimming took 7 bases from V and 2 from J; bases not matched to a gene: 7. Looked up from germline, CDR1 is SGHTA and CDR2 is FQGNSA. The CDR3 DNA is TGTGCCAGCACCCCACAGGGGGCCAACACAGATACGCAGTATTTT. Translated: CASTPQGANTDTQYF.

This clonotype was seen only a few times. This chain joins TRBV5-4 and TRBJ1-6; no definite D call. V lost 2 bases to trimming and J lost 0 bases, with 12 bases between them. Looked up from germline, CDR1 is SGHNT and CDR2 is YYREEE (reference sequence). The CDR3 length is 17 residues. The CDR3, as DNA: TGTGCCAGCAGCTTCGATCTGGCTAGCTCCTATAATTCACCCCTCCACTTT. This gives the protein CASSFDLASSYNSPLHF. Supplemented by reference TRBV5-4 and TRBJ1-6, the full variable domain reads ETGVTQSPTHLIKTRGQQVTLRCSSQSGHNTVSWYQQALGQGPQFIFQYYREEENGRGNFPPRFSGLQFPNYSSELNVNALELDDSALYLCASSFDLASSYNSPLHFGNGTRLTVT.

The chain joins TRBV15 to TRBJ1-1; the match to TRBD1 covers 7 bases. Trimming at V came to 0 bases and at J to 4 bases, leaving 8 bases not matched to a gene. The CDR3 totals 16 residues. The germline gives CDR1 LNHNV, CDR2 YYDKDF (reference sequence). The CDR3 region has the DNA TGTGCCACCAGCAGAGATGAGGGGGCCGGTTCCACTGAAGCTTTCTTT. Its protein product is CATSRDEGAGSTEAFF.

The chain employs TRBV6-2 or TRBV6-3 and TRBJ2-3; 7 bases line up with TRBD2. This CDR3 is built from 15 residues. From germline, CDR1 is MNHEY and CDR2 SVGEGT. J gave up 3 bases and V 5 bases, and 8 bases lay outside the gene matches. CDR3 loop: CASSPTSRRTDTQYF. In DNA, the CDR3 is TGTGCCAGCAGTCCGACTAGCCGGAGGACAGATACGCAGTATTTT.

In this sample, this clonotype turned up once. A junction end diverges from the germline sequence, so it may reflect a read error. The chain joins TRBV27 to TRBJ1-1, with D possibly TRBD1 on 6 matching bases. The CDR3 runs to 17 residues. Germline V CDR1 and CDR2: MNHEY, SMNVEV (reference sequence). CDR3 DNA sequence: TGTGCCAGCAGTCCGGCCCTTCGGACAGTATTGAGAACTGGAGCTTTCTTT. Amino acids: CASSPALRTVLRTGAFF.

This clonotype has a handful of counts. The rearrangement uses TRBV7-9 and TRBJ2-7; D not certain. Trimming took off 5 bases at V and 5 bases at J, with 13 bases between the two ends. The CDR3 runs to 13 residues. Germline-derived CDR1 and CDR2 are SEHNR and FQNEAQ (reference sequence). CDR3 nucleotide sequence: TGTGCCAGCAGCCCCATCGCAGGCCACGAGCAGTACTTC. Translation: CASSPIAGHEQYF.

In DNA form, the CDR3 reads TGTGCCAGCAGCTTAGGACGGTTGCAGGGGACGGCCGATGAGCAGTACTTC. Its protein product is CASSLGRLQGTADEQYF. This chain joins TRBV7-8 and TRBJ2-7, with D possibly matching TRBD1 (6 bases). Trimming pared 1 base from V and 7 bases from J, leaving 23 bases between. In germline, CDR1 is SGHVS, CDR2 FQNEAQ. This CDR3 is 17 amino acids long.

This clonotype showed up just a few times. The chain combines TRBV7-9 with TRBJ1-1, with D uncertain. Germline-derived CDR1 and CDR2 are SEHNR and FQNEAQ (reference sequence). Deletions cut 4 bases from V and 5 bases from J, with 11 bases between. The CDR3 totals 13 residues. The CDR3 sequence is CASSSFGGTEAFF. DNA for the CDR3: TGTGCCAGCAGCTCATTCGGAGGAACTGAAGCTTTCTTT.

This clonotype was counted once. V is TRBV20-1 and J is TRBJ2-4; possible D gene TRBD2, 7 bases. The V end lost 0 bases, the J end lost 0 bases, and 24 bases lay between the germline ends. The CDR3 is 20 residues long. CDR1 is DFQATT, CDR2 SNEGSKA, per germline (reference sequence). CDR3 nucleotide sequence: TGCAGTGCTAGAGATATCGGAGGCGCGGGGGCTAACCTAGCCAAAAACATTCAGTACTTC. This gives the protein CSARDIGGAGANLAKNIQYF.

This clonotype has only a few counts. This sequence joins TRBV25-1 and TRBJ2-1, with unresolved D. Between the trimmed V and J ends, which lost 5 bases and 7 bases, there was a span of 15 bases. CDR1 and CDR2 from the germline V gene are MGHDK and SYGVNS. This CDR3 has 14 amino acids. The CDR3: CASSPIWPPNEQFF. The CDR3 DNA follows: TGTGCCAGCAGTCCCATATGGCCACCAAATGAGCAGTTCTTC.

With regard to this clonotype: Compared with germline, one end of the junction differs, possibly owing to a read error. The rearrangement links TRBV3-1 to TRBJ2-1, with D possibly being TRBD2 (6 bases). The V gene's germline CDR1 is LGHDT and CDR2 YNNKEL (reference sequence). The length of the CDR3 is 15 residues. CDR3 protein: CASSQGTSSYSEQFF. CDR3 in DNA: TGTGCCAGCAGCCAAGGCACTAGCTCCTACAGTGAGCAGTTCTTC.

The CDR3: CASSGAQLSKQFF. CDR3 sequence (DNA): TGTGCCAGCAGCGGAGCCCAGTTGTCCAAGCAGTTCTTC. The chain carries TRBV9 and TRBJ2-1; no clear D. Deletions cut 3 bases from V and 11 bases from J, with 15 bases between. This CDR3 has 13 amino acids. The V gene's germline CDR1 is SGDLS and CDR2 YYNGEE.

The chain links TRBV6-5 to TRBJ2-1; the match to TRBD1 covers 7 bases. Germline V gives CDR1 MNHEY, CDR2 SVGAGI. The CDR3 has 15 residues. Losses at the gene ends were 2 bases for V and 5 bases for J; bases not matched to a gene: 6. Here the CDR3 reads CASSYAPGQNNEQFF. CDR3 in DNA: TGTGCCAGCAGTTACGCACCGGGACAGAACAATGAGCAGTTCTTC.

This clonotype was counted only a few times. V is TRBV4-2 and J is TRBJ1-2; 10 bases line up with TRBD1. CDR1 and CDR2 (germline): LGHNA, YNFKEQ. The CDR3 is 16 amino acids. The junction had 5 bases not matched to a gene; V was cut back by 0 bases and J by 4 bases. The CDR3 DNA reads TGTGCCAGCAGCCAAGAGTGGACAGGGGGTGCCTATGGCTACACCTTC. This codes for CASSQEWTGGAYGYTF.

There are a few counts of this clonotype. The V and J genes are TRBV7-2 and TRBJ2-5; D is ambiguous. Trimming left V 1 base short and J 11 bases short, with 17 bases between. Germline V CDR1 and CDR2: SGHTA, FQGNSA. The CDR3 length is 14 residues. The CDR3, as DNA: TGTGCCAGCAGCTTAGGCGAGACTTTGAATGAGCAGTACTTC. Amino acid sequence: CASSLGETLNEQYF.

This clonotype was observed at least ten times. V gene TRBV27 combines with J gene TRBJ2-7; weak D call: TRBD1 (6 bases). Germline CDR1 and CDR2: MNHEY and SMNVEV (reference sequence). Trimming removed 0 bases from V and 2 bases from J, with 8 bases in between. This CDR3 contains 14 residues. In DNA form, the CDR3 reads TGTGCCAGCAGTTTATCGGCAGGGGCCTACGAGCAGTACTTC. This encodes CASSLSAGAYEQYF.

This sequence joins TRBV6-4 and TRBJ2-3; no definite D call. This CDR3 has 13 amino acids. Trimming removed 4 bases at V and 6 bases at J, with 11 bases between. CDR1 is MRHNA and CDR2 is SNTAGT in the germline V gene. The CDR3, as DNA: TGTGCCAGCAGTGGCTCTTTAGTGGATACGCAGTATTTT. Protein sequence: CASSGSLVDTQYF.

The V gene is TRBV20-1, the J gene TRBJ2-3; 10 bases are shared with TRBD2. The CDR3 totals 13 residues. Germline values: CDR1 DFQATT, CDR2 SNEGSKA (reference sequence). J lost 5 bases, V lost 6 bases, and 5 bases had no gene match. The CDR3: CSADSGRKDTQYF. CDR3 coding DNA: TGCAGTGCGGATAGCGGGAGGAAAGATACGCAGTATTTT.

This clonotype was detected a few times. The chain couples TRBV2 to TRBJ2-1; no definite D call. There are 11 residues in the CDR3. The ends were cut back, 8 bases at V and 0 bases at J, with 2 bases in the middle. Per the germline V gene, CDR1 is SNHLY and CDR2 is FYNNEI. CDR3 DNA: TGTGCCAGCTACTCCTACAATGAGCAGTTCTTC. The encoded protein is CASYSYNEQFF.

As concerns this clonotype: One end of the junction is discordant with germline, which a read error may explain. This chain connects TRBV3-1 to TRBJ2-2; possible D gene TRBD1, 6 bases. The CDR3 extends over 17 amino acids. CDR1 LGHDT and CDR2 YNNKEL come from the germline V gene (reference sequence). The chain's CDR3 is CAGSQELGPGGAGELFF. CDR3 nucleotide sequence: TGTGCCGGCAGCCAAGAGCTTGGCCCTGGGGGCGCCGGGGAGCTGTTTTTT.